This passage covers 23 T cell receptor beta chains from one sample sequenced in a study of technical replicates of blood from a handful of donors. The method was immunoSEQ multiplex PCR; TCRdb's version includes in-frame clones alone and lacks a portion of them. The table lists fewer than 85,000 clones, around nine tenths of them singletons. Sample: PBMCs. The receptors here all came from a human donor in good health. Some clones in this sample may be carry-over from other donors' samples.

The chain joins TRBV9 to TRBJ2-1; 10 nucleotides agree with TRBD2. Germline CDR1 and CDR2: SGDLS and YYNGEE. Losses at the gene ends were 0 bases for V and 8 bases for J; bases not matched to a gene: 14. This CDR3 spans 18 amino acids. In DNA, the CDR3 is TGTGCCAGCAGCGTAGCCCGAAGCGGGGGGGCCGTTCTGGATGAGCAGTTCTTC. It yields the protein CASSVARSGGAVLDEQFF.

This rearrangement joins TRBV7-2 to TRBJ1-2; no reliable D call. CDR3 length: 15 amino acids. V shed 0 bases and J shed 4 bases, with 12 bases lying between them. Looked up from germline, CDR1 is SGHTA and CDR2 is FQGNSA. The CDR3 region has the DNA TGTGCCAGCAGCTTAGCTGGTTTCGGGATCTATGGCTACACCTTC. This sequence encodes CASSLAGFGIYGYTF.

V and J are TRBV7-9 and TRBJ2-3; a weak D match, TRBD1 (6 bases). Trimming shortened V by 4 bases and J by 2 bases, and 10 bases separated the two germline ends. This CDR3 has 14 residues. Germline V gene lookup returns CDR1 SEHNR and CDR2 FQNEAQ (reference sequence). The CDR3 here is CASSYRDTTDTQYF. Written as DNA, the CDR3 is TGTGCCAGCAGCTACCGGGACACCACAGATACGCAGTATTTT.

The V and J genes are TRBV6-1 and TRBJ1-2; TRBD1 might be the D (6 bases). CDR1 is MNHNS, CDR2 SASEGT, per germline. This CDR3 is built from 15 residues. The germline V and J ends were trimmed by 6 bases and 7 bases, with 21 bases remaining between them. The DNA for the CDR3 is TGTGCCAGCAGGTACCGGGACACCCCTTCAAGTGGCTACACCTTC. This sequence encodes CASRYRDTPSSGYTF.

The chain recombines TRBV4-2 with TRBJ2-7; TRBD2 matches 7 bases. Trimming cost V 3 bases and J 2 bases; bases outside gene matches: 1. Germline loops: CDR1 LGHNA, CDR2 YNFKEQ. This CDR3 comprises 13 residues. This CDR3 reads CASSQGGTYEQYF. The DNA of the CDR3 is TGTGCCAGCAGCCAGGGGGGGACCTACGAGCAGTACTTC.

The V and J genes are TRBV5-1 and TRBJ2-3; 13 bases agree with TRBD2. The CDR3 runs to 17 residues. Germline CDR1 is SGHRS and CDR2 is YFSETQ. V gave up 5 bases and J gave up 4 bases; unmatched junction bases: 10. The CDR3 bases are TGCGCCAGCAGTTCGAGGGGGACTAGCGGGGTTTCAGATACGCAGTATTTT. This sequence encodes CASSSRGTSGVSDTQYF.

This clone appeared a few times. The chain is built from TRBV6-6 and TRBJ2-1; D not certain. V lost 5 bases and J 5 bases, leaving 13 bases between the germline ends. The CDR3 contains 14 residues. Germline V gene lookup returns CDR1 MNHNY and CDR2 SVGAGI (reference sequence). In nucleotides, the CDR3 is TGTGCCAGCAGTCCCCTCAGAAGCGACAATGAGCAGTTCTTC. It encodes CASSPLRSDNEQFF.

This chain joins TRBV5-8 and TRBJ2-5; TRBD1 matches 7 bases. The germline V gene encodes CDR1 SGHTS and CDR2 YDEGEE. The CDR3 loop spans 15 amino acids. J was trimmed by 5 bases and V by 1 base; bases with no gene match: 8. CDR3 DNA sequence: TGTGCCAGCAGCTTGTTAGGGGGCCGTGAGGAGACCCAGTACTTC. It encodes CASSLLGGREETQYF.

The V call is TRBV11-3, the J call TRBJ2-3; 10 nucleotides match TRBD2. CDR3 length: 16 residues. In germline, CDR1 is SGHNT, CDR2 YENEEA. The V segment lost 4 bases and the J segment 4 bases; nucleotides outside the gene matches: 8. The DNA of the CDR3 is TGTGCCAGCAGCTCAAGGACTAGCGGCTTGGCAGATACGCAGTATTTT. Translated, it gives CASSSRTSGLADTQYF. Supplemented by reference TRBV11-3 and TRBJ2-3, the full variable domain reads EAGVVQSPRYKIIEKKQPVAFWCNPISGHNTLYWYLQNLGQGPELLIRYENEEAVDDSQLPKDRFSAERLKGVDSTLKIQPAELGDSAVYLCASSSRTSGLADTQYFGPGTRLTVL.

The count of this clone is one. The CDR3 reads CASSAVIYEQYF. CDR3 nucleotide sequence: TGTGCCAGCAGCGCGGTGATCTACGAGCAGTACTTC. This rearrangement joins TRBV6-6 to TRBJ2-7; unclear D gene. The CDR3 covers 12 residues. The germline CDR1 and CDR2 sequences are MNHNY and SVGAGI (reference sequence). V was shortened by 6 bases and J by 3 bases, with 9 bases between the two germline ends.

This chain joins TRBV15 and TRBJ1-4; 8 bases map to TRBD1. From germline, CDR1 is LNHNV and CDR2 YYDKDF (reference sequence). With 5 bases clipped from V and 7 bases from J, the junction kept 12 bases outside the gene matches. This CDR3 comprises 16 residues. The CDR3: CATSGYTGGPGEKLFF. CDR3 DNA: TGTGCCACCAGCGGATACACAGGGGGTCCGGGTGAAAAACTGTTTTTT. Drawing the rest from reference TRBV15 and TRBJ1-4, the complete variable domain is DAMVIQNPRYQVTQFGKPVTLSCSQTLNHNVMYWYQQKSSQAPKLLFHYYDKDFNNEADTPDNFQSRRPNTSFCFLDIRSPGLGDTAMYLCATSGYTGGPGEKLFFGSGTQLSVL.

CDR3 amino acids: CASSFTAGQQETQYF. CDR3 coding DNA: TGTGCCAGCAGCTTCACGGCGGGACAGCAAGAGACCCAGTACTTC. The V gene is TRBV9, the J gene TRBJ2-5; weak D call: TRBD1 (7 bases). The germline CDR1 and CDR2 sequences are SGDLS and YYNGEE. CDR3 length: 15 residues. V was trimmed by 4 bases and J by 2 bases, leaving 15 bases between them.

This chain joins TRBV30 and TRBJ1-4; D not certain. The CDR3 is made up of 12 amino acids. The V end was cut by 0 bases, the J end by 5 bases, with 4 bases between. CDR1 GTSNPN and CDR2 SVGIG come from the germline V gene (reference sequence). DNA of the CDR3: TGTGCCTGGAGTGTAGCCAATGAAAAACTGTTTTTT. Encoded protein: CAWSVANEKLFF.

The V gene is TRBV20-1, the J gene TRBJ1-2, with TRBD1 as a possible D gene (6 bases). The CDR3 contains 11 residues. V lost 6 bases, J lost 8 bases, and 13 bases lay in between. CDR1 and CDR2 (germline): DFQATT, SNEGSKA (reference sequence). CDR3 loop: CSAPRGQGYTF. In DNA, the CDR3 is TGCAGTGCACCGCGGGGGCAGGGCTACACCTTC.

This chain links TRBV9 with TRBJ1-6, with a possible D match to TRBD1 (6 bases). The CDR3 contains 15 residues. Germline lookup yields CDR1 SGDLS and CDR2 YYNGEE. Trimming left V 4 bases short and J 5 bases short, with 13 bases between. CDR3 sequence: CASSISGHNNSPLHF. The CDR3 region has the DNA TGTGCCAGCAGCATCTCGGGACACAATAATTCACCCCTCCACTTT.

The gene calls are TRBV19 and TRBJ2-1; a weak D match, TRBD2 (6 bases). CDR3 length: 13 residues. Germline-derived CDR1 and CDR2 are LNHDA and SQIVND (reference sequence). V lost 4 bases and J lost 7, with 11 bases in between. Here the CDR3 DNA reads TGTGCCAGTAGTAACTCCCTAGCGAATGAGCAGTTCTTC. This sequence encodes CASSNSLANEQFF. The full variable domain, rest sourced from reference TRBV19 and TRBJ2-1, is DGGITQSPKYLFRKEGQNVTLSCEQNLNHDAMYWYRQDPGQGLRLIYYSQIVNDFQKGDIAEGYSVSREKKESFPLTVTSAQKNPTAFYLCASSNSLANEQFFGPGTRLTVL.

CDR3 nucleotides: TGTGCCAGCAGCTTAGAGGGGCAGGGAAAGCAGTACTTC. It encodes CASSLEGQGKQYF. The rearrangement uses TRBV7-2 and TRBJ2-7; TRBD1 is a possible D gene (5 bases). V lost 1 base to trimming and J lost 8 bases, with 12 bases between them. The CDR3 is 13 amino acids. Germline V gene lookup returns CDR1 SGHTA and CDR2 FQGNSA.

The rearrangement joins TRBV5-6 to TRBJ2-7, with 8 positions matching TRBD2. Trimming at V came to 3 bases and at J to 2 bases, leaving 4 bases not matched to a gene. The CDR3 has 14 residues. Germline V gene lookup returns CDR1 SGHDT and CDR2 YYEEEE. The DNA for the CDR3 is TGTGCCAGCAGCTCCCCGGGAGGGGCCTACGAGCAGTACTTC. This sequence encodes CASSSPGGAYEQYF.

Notes on this clone: The junction shows a germline mismatch at one end, possibly a read error. The rearrangement links TRBV7-2 to TRBJ2-3, with 10 bases matching TRBD2. The CDR3 is 13 amino acids. The germline CDR1 and CDR2 sequences are SGHTA and FQGNSA. This chain's CDR3 is CASRLAGGNTQYF. CDR3 nucleotides: TGTGCCAGCCGCTTAGCGGGGGGAAACACGCAGTATTTT.

The gene calls are TRBV2 and TRBJ2-7, with TRBD2 identical over 7 bases. Germline V gene lookup returns CDR1 SNHLY and CDR2 FYNNEI. J was trimmed by 6 bases and V by 6 bases; bases with no gene match: 8. The CDR3 consists of 13 residues. CDR3 residues: CASSPLGGSEQYF. The DNA for the CDR3 is TGTGCCAGCAGCCCTCTGGGAGGGAGCGAGCAGTACTTC. Full variable domain (outside the CDR3, taken from reference TRBV2 and TRBJ2-7): EPEVTQTPSHQVTQMGQEVILRCVPISNHLYFYWYRQILGQKVEFLVSFYNNEISEKSEIFDDQFSVERPDGSNFTLKIRSTKLEDSAMYFCASSPLGGSEQYFGPGTRLTVT.

The genes are TRBV4-3 and TRBJ1-4, with 7 bases aligning to TRBD1. V trimming: 6 bases; J trimming: 0 bases; junction bases outside the gene matches: 4. CDR1 is LGHNA and CDR2 is YSLEER in the germline V gene. This CDR3 is built from 15 residues. CDR3 nucleotides: TGCGCCAGCAGACAGACAGGGACAACTAATGAAAAACTGTTTTTT. This gives the protein CASRQTGTTNEKLFF.

Written as DNA, the CDR3 is TGTGCCAGCAGTTCCAACGGGGGAGGGACTGAAGCTTTCTTT. Its translation: CASSSNGGGTEAFF. The chain recombines TRBV7-6 with TRBJ1-1; tentatively, D is TRBD1 (5 bases). The germline V gene encodes CDR1 SGHVS and CDR2 FNYEAQ. The V end lost 6 bases, the J end lost 5 bases, and 16 bases lay between the germline ends. The CDR3 is made up of 14 amino acids. Full variable domain (rest looked up from reference TRBV7-6 and TRBJ1-1): GAGVSQSPRYKVTKRGQDVALRCDPISGHVSLYWYRQALGQGPEFLTYFNYEAQQDKSGLPNDRFSAERPEGSISTLTIQRTEQRDSAMYRCASSSNGGGTEAFFGQGTRLTVV.

V and J are TRBV28 and TRBJ1-6; 7 bases are a match to TRBD1. The CDR3 has 15 amino acids. Looked up from germline, CDR1 is MDHEN and CDR2 is SYDVKM. V trimming: 6 bases; J trimming: 6 bases; junction bases outside the gene matches: 8. The CDR3 DNA reads as TGTGCCAGCAGCCAGGCAACAGGGGCTAATTCACCCCTCCACTTT. Translating it yields CASSQATGANSPLHF.